Below, one T cell receptor (beta chain) is given with its context. The entry originates in a study of T cell changes during pregnancy in multiple sclerosis. This CDR3 has 12 amino acids. Per germline, CDR1 SNHLY and CDR2 FYNNEI. The V gene lost 9 bases and the J gene lost 2 bases, with 11 bases spanning the gap. The table came from immunoSEQ multiplex PCR; TCRdb's copy has only in-frame clones and leaves some out. Of 56,000 or so clones listed, 75% to 90% are singletons. The TCR comes from a female donor with multiple sclerosis, enrolled in a pregnancy study. V usage is TRBV2 and J usage is TRBJ2-7; maybe TRBD2 (7 bases). Sequences were derived from CD4+ T cells from peripheral blood mononuclear cells, sampled in the third trimester of pregnancy. For the CDR3, the DNA is TGTGCCAGGGGGAGGGACACCTACGAGCAGTACTTC. Protein: CARGRDTYEQYF.